These 15 T cell receptor beta chains were all obtained from the same sample, sequenced in a study of blood T cell repertoires in COVID-19. Profiling relied on immunoSEQ multiplex PCR, and the TCRdb table lists in-frame clones only, not all of them. The data hold roughly 410,000 clones, with roughly 90% observed a single time. The sequencing sample was made of peripheral blood. The receptors stem from a woman aged 40 to 49 with COVID-19, enrolled during active disease.

This rearrangement joins TRBV2 to TRBJ2-1; D possibly corresponds to TRBD2 (6 bases). The CDR3 consists of 12 residues. Germline CDR1 is SNHLY and CDR2 is FYNNEI. V was pared by 4 bases and J by 9 bases, with 10 bases between. The CDR3 region is CASSGLGGEQFF. DNA of the CDR3: TGTGCCAGCAGTGGTTTGGGGGGTGAGCAGTTCTTC.

The chain couples TRBV27 to TRBJ1-5; D not resolved. Trimming shortened V by 4 bases and J by 6 bases, and 13 bases separated the two germline ends. This CDR3 has 14 residues. Per the germline V gene, CDR1 is MNHEY and CDR2 is SMNVEV (reference sequence). CDR3 in amino acids: CASSSFGGRQPQHF. In DNA, the CDR3 is TGTGCCAGCAGTTCATTTGGCGGGCGTCAGCCCCAGCATTTT.

Written as DNA, the CDR3 is TGTGCCAGCAGTCTACGGGGAGACGAGCAGTTCTTC. Its translation: CASSLRGDEQFF. V usage is TRBV28 and J usage is TRBJ2-1; D might be TRBD2 (5 bases). Germline V lookup: CDR1 MDHEN, CDR2 SYDVKM. CDR3 size: 12 residues. The germline V and J ends were trimmed by 5 bases and 10 bases, with 12 bases remaining between them.

The chain couples TRBV27 to TRBJ2-5, with 7 nucleotides matching TRBD2. With 3 bases clipped from V and 1 base from J, the junction kept 2 bases outside the gene matches. CDR1 and CDR2 from the germline V gene are MNHEY and SMNVEV (reference sequence). The CDR3 totals 14 residues. For the CDR3, the DNA is TGTGCCAGCAGTTTCGGGGGGACCCAAGAGACCCAGTACTTC. It specifies CASSFGGTQETQYF.

V gene TRBV6-5 combines with J gene TRBJ1-1; the D gene is possibly TRBD1 (5 bases). The CDR3 length is 14 residues. Germline CDR1 and CDR2: MNHEY and SVGAGI. Trimming took 6 bases from V and 1 from J, leaving 12 bases between them. CDR3 coding DNA: TGTGCCAGCAGAGTAGGACAAGCGAACACTGAAGCTTTCTTT. Its protein is CASRVGQANTEAFF.

The table lists this clone with a few counts. The V gene is TRBV6-2 or TRBV6-3, the J gene TRBJ2-2, with D possibly being TRBD1 (5 bases). Trimming left V 6 bases short and J 0 bases short, with 14 bases between. The V gene's germline CDR1 is MNHEY and CDR2 SVGEGT. The CDR3 loop spans 16 amino acids. Written as DNA, the CDR3 is TGTGCCAGCAGCCAAAACCGACAGACGAACACCGGGGAGCTGTTTTTT. Its translation: CASSQNRQTNTGELFF.

This clone has a handful of counts. The chain employs TRBV5-1 and TRBJ2-7; TRBD1 matches at 7 bases. This CDR3 is built from 15 residues. V gave up 1 base and J gave up 1 base; unmatched junction bases: 5. Germline CDR1 is SGHRS and CDR2 is YFSETQ. CDR3 residues: CASSLTGDPSYEQYF. CDR3 bases: TGCGCCAGCAGCTTGACAGGGGACCCTTCCTACGAGCAGTACTTC.

The chain recombines TRBV27 with TRBJ1-5; D is perhaps TRBD1 (6 bases). This CDR3 comprises 16 residues. From germline, CDR1 is MNHEY and CDR2 SMNVEV (reference sequence). V lost 5 bases to trimming and J lost 3 bases, with 17 bases between them. The CDR3 DNA reads TGTGCCAGCAGTAAAGAGGGGGGGAGGAACAATCAGCCCCAGCATTTT. Amino acid sequence: CASSKEGGRNNQPQHF.

This sequence joins TRBV5-1 and TRBJ1-2; D is ambiguous. Trimming took 0 bases from V and 4 from J, leaving 4 bases between them. Germline V gives CDR1 SGHRS, CDR2 YFSETQ. The CDR3 totals 12 residues. The CDR3 spells CASSLAGYGYTF. DNA for the CDR3: TGCGCCAGCAGCTTGGCCGGCTATGGCTACACCTTC.

This rearrangement joins TRBV4-2 to TRBJ1-5; D perhaps matches TRBD1 (6 bases). V was clipped by 3 bases and J by 4 bases, with 10 bases between them. The CDR3 is 14 residues long. The V gene's germline CDR1 is LGHNA and CDR2 YNFKEQ. This chain's CDR3 is CASSHRGPNQPQHF. CDR3 in DNA: TGTGCCAGCAGCCACAGGGGACCTAATCAGCCCCAGCATTTT.

The chain joins TRBV28 to TRBJ1-5; D remains ambiguous. Germline CDR1 reads MDHEN; CDR2 reads SYDVKM. The CDR3 extends over 16 amino acids. V was shortened by 7 bases and J by 2 bases, with 18 bases between the two germline ends. For the CDR3, the DNA is TGTGCCAGCACCAACCCAGCGGAGTATCGCAATCAGCCCCAGCATTTT. Amino acids: CASTNPAEYRNQPQHF.

The rearrangement uses TRBV12-3 or TRBV12-4 and TRBJ1-1; tentative D call: TRBD1 (6 bases). The ends were cut back, 5 bases at V and 11 bases at J, with 18 bases in the middle. This CDR3 is built from 13 residues. The chain's CDR3 is CASSPEDSLVAFF. CDR3 in DNA: TGTGCCAGCAGTCCCGAGGACAGCTTAGTTGCTTTCTTT.

CDR3 residues: CASTRDRQTNYGYTF. The CDR3 region has the DNA TGTGCCAGTACCCGGGACAGGCAAACTAACTATGGCTACACCTTC. The rearrangement joins TRBV19 to TRBJ1-2, with TRBD1 identical over 8 bases. This CDR3 has 15 residues. CDR1 and CDR2 (germline): LNHDA, SQIVND (reference sequence). J was trimmed by 0 bases and V by 7 bases; bases with no gene match: 7.

The CDR3 here is CASSVGEADTQYF. As DNA, the CDR3 is TGTGCCAGCAGTGTGGGGGAGGCAGATACGCAGTATTTT. This chain links TRBV6-4 with TRBJ2-3; a possible D gene is TRBD2 (6 bases). The CDR3 contains 13 residues. The V and J ends lost 4 bases and 4 bases respectively, with 9 bases between them. Germline CDR1 MRHNA, CDR2 SNTAGT.

The rearrangement links TRBV5-1 to TRBJ1-2; a weak D match, TRBD1 (6 bases). V was clipped by 0 bases and J by 8 bases, with 17 bases between them. The CDR3 length is 15 residues. Germline CDR1 SGHRS, CDR2 YFSETQ. CDR3 region: CASSLAGTSDEGYTF. CDR3 in DNA: TGCGCCAGCAGCTTGGCCGGGACATCGGACGAGGGCTACACCTTC.